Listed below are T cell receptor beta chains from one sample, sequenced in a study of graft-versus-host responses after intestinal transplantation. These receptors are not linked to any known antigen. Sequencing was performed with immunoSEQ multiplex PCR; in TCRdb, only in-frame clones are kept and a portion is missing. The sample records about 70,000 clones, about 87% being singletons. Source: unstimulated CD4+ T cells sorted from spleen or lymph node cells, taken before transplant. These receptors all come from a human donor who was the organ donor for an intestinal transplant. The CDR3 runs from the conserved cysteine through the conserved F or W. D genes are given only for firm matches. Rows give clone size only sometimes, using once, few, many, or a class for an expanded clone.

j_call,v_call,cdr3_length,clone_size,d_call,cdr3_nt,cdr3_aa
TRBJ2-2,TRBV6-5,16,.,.,TGTGCCAGCAGTTACTCCGGCGGGGCGAACACCGGGGAGCTGTTTTTT,CASSYSGGANTGELFF
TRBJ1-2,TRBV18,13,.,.,TGTGCCAGCTCCCTCAGGGTTAACTATGGCTACACCTTC,CASSLRVNYGYTF
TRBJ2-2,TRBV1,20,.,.,TGCACCAGCAGCCAAGAGGGGACTAGCGGGGGACCCTCAGGTACCGGGGAGCTGTTTTTT,CTSSQEGTSGGPSGTGELFF
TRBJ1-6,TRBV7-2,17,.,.,TGTGCCAGCAGCTTAACTCCTCCGAGCTCCTATAATTCACCCCTCCACTTT,CASSLTPPSSYNSPLHF
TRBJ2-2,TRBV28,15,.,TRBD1,TGTGCCAGCAGTTTATTGGGACAGGGTGCCGGGGAGCTGTTTTTT,CASSLLGQGAGELFF
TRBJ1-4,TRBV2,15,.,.,TGTGCCAGCAGTGTTGGGGCAGGTTTCAATGAAAAACTGTTTTTT,CASSVGAGFNEKLFF
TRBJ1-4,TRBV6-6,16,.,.,TGTGCCAGCAGGTGGGGGGGCTCGTCTAGTGCTGAAAAACTGTTTTTT,CASRWGGSSSAEKLFF
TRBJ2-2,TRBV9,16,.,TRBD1,TGTGCCAGCAGGGCCCCCGGGACAGGGGGTCCCGGGGAGCTGTTTTTT,CASRAPGTGGPGELFF
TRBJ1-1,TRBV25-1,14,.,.,TGTGCCAGCAGTGTGGGACAAAAGAACACTGAAGCTTTCTTT,CASSVGQKNTEAFF
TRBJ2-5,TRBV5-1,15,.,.,TGCGCCAGCAGCCCCTCGGGCGGGGTCCAAGAGACCCAGTACTTC,CASSPSGGVQETQYF
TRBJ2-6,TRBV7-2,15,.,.,TGTGCCAGCCGAGAAGGGGTGGCTGGGGCCAACGTCCTGACTTTC,CASREGVAGANVLTF
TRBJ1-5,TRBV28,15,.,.,TGTGCCAGCAGTAGGGACACAGGTGGCAATCAGCCCCAGCATTTT,CASSRDTGGNQPQHF
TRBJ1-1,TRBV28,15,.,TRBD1,TGTGCCAGCAGTTCAAACCGGGACAGGAACACTGAAGCTTTCTTT,CASSSNRDRNTEAFF
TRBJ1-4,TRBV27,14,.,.,TGTGCCAGCAGTTTATGGGGGGATAATGAAAAACTGTTTTTT,CASSLWGDNEKLFF
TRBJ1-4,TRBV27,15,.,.,TGTGCCAGCAGACGGACAGTTGCAACTAATGAAAAACTGTTTTTT,CASRRTVATNEKLFF
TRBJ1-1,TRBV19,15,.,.,TGTGCCAGTAGTATAACCAGGTTCGATTACACTGAAGCTTTCTTT,CASSITRFDYTEAFF
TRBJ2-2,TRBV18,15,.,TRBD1,TGTGCCAGCTCACCACTTACAGGGGAGTCCGGGGAGCTGTTTTTT,CASSPLTGESGELFF
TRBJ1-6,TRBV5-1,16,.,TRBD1,TGCGCCAGCAGCTTGGTGGCAGGGGGCAGGGATTCACCCCTCCACTTT,CASSLVAGGRDSPLHF
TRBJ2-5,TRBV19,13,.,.,TGTGCCAGTAGTATTGGGGGGTATGAGACCCAGTACTTC,CASSIGGYETQYF
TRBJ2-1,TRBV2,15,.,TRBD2,TGTGCCAGCAGCCCGGGACTAGGGATAGGCAATGAGCAGTTCTTC,CASSPGLGIGNEQFF
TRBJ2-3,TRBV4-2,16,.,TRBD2,TGTGCCAGCAAGGCTAGCGGGGGGGCCATAGGAGATACGCAGTATTTT,CASKASGGAIGDTQYF
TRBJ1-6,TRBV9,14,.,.,TGTGCCAGCAGGGGGCAATCGGTTAATTCACCCCTCCACTTT,CASRGQSVNSPLHF
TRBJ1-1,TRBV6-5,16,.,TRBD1,TGTGCCAGCAGTTACTCGAGTCGGACAGGAAACACTGAAGCTTTCTTT,CASSYSSRTGNTEAFF
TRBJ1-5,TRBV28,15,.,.,TGTGCCAGCAGTTTGGGCCGGGAGTTAAATCAGCCCCAGCATTTT,CASSLGRELNQPQHF
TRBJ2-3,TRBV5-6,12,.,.,TGTGCCAGCAGCTTGGGAGAGGATACGCAGTATTTT,CASSLGEDTQYF
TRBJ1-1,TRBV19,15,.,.,TGTGCCAGTACCACCCTGGGGACACCGGACACTGAAGCTTTCTTT,CASTTLGTPDTEAFF
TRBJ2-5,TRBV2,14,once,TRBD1,TGTGCCAGCAGAGAACAGGGGGCCGGAGAGACCCAGTACTTC,CASREQGAGETQYF
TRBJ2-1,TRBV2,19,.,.,TGTGCCAGCAGTGAATGGGCCAACCTGGGACTTGGCACCTACAATGAGCAGTTCTTC,CASSEWANLGLGTYNEQFF
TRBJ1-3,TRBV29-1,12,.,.,TGCAGCGTTGCGGGGTCTGGAAACACCATATATTTT,CSVAGSGNTIYF
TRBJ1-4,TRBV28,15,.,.,TGTGCCAGCAGTTTAGATACAGGCTCGAATGAAAAACTGTTTTTT,CASSLDTGSNEKLFF
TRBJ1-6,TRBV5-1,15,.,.,TGCGCCAGCAGCTTGGCGACTTCCTATAATTCACCCCTCCACTTT,CASSLATSYNSPLHF
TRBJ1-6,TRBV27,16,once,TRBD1,TGTGCCACCAGAGAAGGGGGCCCACTCTATAATTCACCCCTCCACTTT,CATREGGPLYNSPLHF
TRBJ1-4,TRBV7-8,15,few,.,TGTGCCAGCAGCTTACGAACAGCAACTAATGAAAAACTGTTTTTT,CASSLRTATNEKLFF
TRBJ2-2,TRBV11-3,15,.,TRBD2,TGTGCCAGCAGCCGCGGACTAGCTTCAACCGGGGAGCTGTTTTTT,CASSRGLASTGELFF
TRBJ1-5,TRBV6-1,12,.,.,TGTGCCAGCAGTGCCCAGAATCAGCCCCAGCATTTT,CASSAQNQPQHF
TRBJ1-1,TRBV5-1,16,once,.,TGCGCCAGCAGCACACTCGGACAGCCGAGTAACACTGAAGCTTTCTTT,CASSTLGQPSNTEAFF
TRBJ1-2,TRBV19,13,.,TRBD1,TGTGCCACCTCAGGGGGCAAGGTCTATGGCTACACCTTC,CATSGGKVYGYTF
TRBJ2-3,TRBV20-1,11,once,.,TGCAGTGCTAGACCAACAGATACGCAGTATTTT,CSARPTDTQYF
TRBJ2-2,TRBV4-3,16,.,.,TGCGCCAGCAGCCAAGGGATCGGGATTCACACCGGGGAGCTGTTTTTT,CASSQGIGIHTGELFF
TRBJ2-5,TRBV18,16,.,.,TGTGCCAGCTCACCACAGAACACAGGAGGGCGGGAGACCCAGTACTTC,CASSPQNTGGRETQYF
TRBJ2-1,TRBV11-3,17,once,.,TGTGCCAGCAGCATGGGTGAGGTGCTTACCCAATCGAATGAGCAGTTCTTC,CASSMGEVLTQSNEQFF
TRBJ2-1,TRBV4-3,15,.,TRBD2,TGCGCCAGCAGCCAAGAGGGACTAGGCGTCGATGAGCAGTTCTTC,CASSQEGLGVDEQFF
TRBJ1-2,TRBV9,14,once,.,TGTGCCAGCAGCGTAGGCCCAGGGTCTCATGGCTACACCTTC,CASSVGPGSHGYTF
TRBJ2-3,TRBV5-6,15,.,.,TGTGCCAGCAGCTTGGTGACAACCGCCACAGATACGCAGTATTTT,CASSLVTTATDTQYF
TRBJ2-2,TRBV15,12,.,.,TGTGCCACCAGCAGAGATATCGGGGAGCTGTTTTTT,CATSRDIGELFF
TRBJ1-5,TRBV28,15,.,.,TGTGCCAGCAGGTCGGACACCTATAGCAATCAGCCCCAGCATTTT,CASRSDTYSNQPQHF
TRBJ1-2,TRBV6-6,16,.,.,TGTGCCAGCAGACCTGGGTTGGGGGGGACCCCAGAGGGCTACACCTTC,CASRPGLGGTPEGYTF
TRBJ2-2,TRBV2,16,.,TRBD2,TGTGCCAGCTCCCTGCCGGGGGGGGACGTTTTCGGGGAGCTGTTTTTT,CASSLPGGDVFGELFF